This TCR beta chain was captured in a study of shared clonotypes between healthy human individuals. V was clipped by 6 bases and J by 4 bases; unmatched bases: 7. Germline values: CDR1 SNHLY, CDR2 FYNNEI. This CDR3 spans 15 amino acids. Here immunoSEQ multiplex PCR was the method, and the copy in TCRdb shows in-frame clones only, minus some. The table includes 2 million to 2.5 million clones, 90% to 96% detected once. Naive CD4+ cells were CD45RA-selected; the remaining cells were memory. Material for sequencing was naive CD4+ T cells sorted from blood. Subset indicated: CD45RA+ positively selected. The V and J genes are TRBV2 and TRBJ2-3; 10 bases are a match to TRBD2. The sequence was obtained from a man in his late teens or twenties in good health. CDR3: CASRIQAGGADTQYF. CDR3 nucleotide sequence: TGTGCCAGCAGAATTCAAGCGGGGGGGGCAGATACGCAGTATTTT. The whole variable domain, remainder taken from reference TRBV2 and TRBJ2-3, is EPEVTQTPSHQVTQMGQEVILRCVPISNHLYFYWYRQILGQKVEFLVSFYNNEISEKSEIFDDQFSVERPDGSNFTLKIRSTKLEDSAMYFCASRIQAGGADTQYFGPGTRLTVL.